The clone carrying this T cell receptor beta chain has only one observation. Clones were read by immunoSEQ multiplex PCR, and TCRdb kept only the in-frame ones, dropping some. This table has roughly 150,000 clones, approximately 80% appearing once. Participant age was roughly 18 to 90 years, and participants resided in about two dozen US areas. Participants classified as exposed had met a COVID-19 case within 2 weeks before study entry. The data belong to a study of blood T cell repertoires in COVID-19. Trimming took off 2 bases at V and 2 bases at J, with 7 bases between the two ends. CDR1 and CDR2 from the germline V gene are ENHRY and SYGVKD. This CDR3 is 14 amino acids long.

The J gene is TRBJ2-1, the V gene TRBV10-3; tentative D call: TRBD2 (5 bases). The receptor was derived from a man between 70 and 80 years old who had been exposed to COVID-19. Sequenced material: PBMCs or T cells enriched from blood (not recorded which). For the CDR3, the DNA is TGTGCCATCAGTGAGCCGGGAACCTACAATGAGCAGTTCTTC. Translated, it gives CAISEPGTYNEQFF.